The 28 T cell receptor beta chains reported below all come from one sample, sequenced in a study of blood T cell repertoires in COVID-19. The repertoire was sequenced with immunoSEQ multiplex PCR; TCRdb's copy has only in-frame clones and lacks some. This sample carries about half a million clones, about nine tenths of them seen once, and the ten largest clones take 6.5% to 9.5%. The sample comprised PBMCs or T cells enriched from blood (not recorded which). The source is a woman aged 55-75 years who had recovered from COVID-19.

The chain is built from TRBV2 and TRBJ1-4; no clear D gene. CDR3 length equals 15 residues. The germline CDR1 and CDR2 sequences are SNHLY and FYNNEI. Trimming removed 6 bases at V and 0 bases at J, with 11 bases between. In DNA, the CDR3 is TGTGCCAGCAGGCCTACAGCTGCAACTAATGAAAAACTGTTTTTT. Protein: CASRPTAATNEKLFF.

The CDR3 protein is CASSLGPGANYGYTF. The CDR3 DNA reads TGTGCCAGCAGCTTGGGCCCCGGAGCTAACTATGGCTACACCTTC. The chain links TRBV5-4 to TRBJ1-2; D remains ambiguous. Germline CDR1 and CDR2: SGHNT and YYREEE (reference sequence). This CDR3 spans 15 amino acids. The V end lost 0 bases, the J end lost 0 bases, and 9 bases lay between the germline ends.

V and J are TRBV4-1 and TRBJ2-4; 7 bases agree with TRBD1. This CDR3 is 15 amino acids long. V gave up 3 bases and J gave up 2 bases; unmatched junction bases: 4. CDR1 and CDR2 from the germline V gene are MGHRA and YSYEKL. The CDR3, as DNA: TGCGCCAGCAGCCAGGACAGGATAACCAAAAACATTCAGTACTTC. This encodes CASSQDRITKNIQYF.

The V call is TRBV24-1, the J call TRBJ1-4; D is undetermined. Trimming shortened V by 6 bases and J by 8 bases, and 12 bases separated the two germline ends. CDR1 and CDR2 from the germline V gene are KGHDR and SFDVKD. The length of the CDR3 is 13 residues. CDR3 amino acids: CATSHTAEEKLFF. The CDR3 region has the DNA TGTGCCACCAGTCACACAGCGGAGGAAAAACTGTTTTTT.

This chain uses TRBV11-2 with TRBJ2-7; 7 bases are shared with TRBD1. The germline gives CDR1 SGHAT, CDR2 FQNNGV. CDR3 size: 14 residues. V shed 5 bases and J 2 bases; nucleotides not matched to a gene: 6. The CDR3 nucleotides are TGTGCCAGCAGCCAGGACAGGCAAGCCTACGAGCAGTACTTC. Its translation: CASSQDRQAYEQYF.

The table lists this clone with a few counts. The J gene is TRBJ2-1, the V gene TRBV25-1; the D gene is possibly TRBD2 (5 bases). V dropped 4 bases and J dropped 0 bases, with 10 bases sitting between them. Germline V lookup: CDR1 MGHDK, CDR2 SYGVNS. The CDR3 loop spans 15 amino acids. CDR3 sequence reads: CASSATGYSYNEQFF. As DNA, the CDR3 is TGTGCCAGCAGTGCCACGGGGTACTCCTACAATGAGCAGTTCTTC.

In its sample, this clone was seen once. This sequence joins TRBV6-5 and TRBJ2-1, with D possibly being TRBD1 (6 bases). The CDR3 runs 13 residues. Germline V CDR1 and CDR2: MNHEY, SVGAGI. V was pared by 6 bases and J by 2 bases, with 8 bases between. The CDR3 DNA is TGTGCCAGCAGAGACAGGCCCTACAATGAGCAGTTCTTC. Encoded protein: CASRDRPYNEQFF.

The rearrangement links TRBV18 to TRBJ2-6; possibly TRBD1 for D (5 bases). Germline CDR1 is KGHSH and CDR2 is LQKENI. The CDR3 has 20 residues. V lost 2 bases and J 0 bases, leaving 20 bases between the germline ends. The CDR3 reads CASSPMSQGRMSSGANVLTF. The CDR3 bases are TGTGCCAGCTCACCAATGTCGCAGGGTAGGATGAGCTCTGGGGCCAACGTCCTGACTTTC.

This chain joins TRBV3-1 (or the pseudogene TRBV3-2) and TRBJ1-2; 10 nucleotides agree with TRBD1. Germline V lookup: CDR1 LGHDT, CDR2 YNNKEL (reference sequence). J was trimmed by 7 bases and V by 4 bases; bases with no gene match: 3. This CDR3 comprises 13 residues. CDR3 bases: TGTGCCAGCAGCCGGACAGGGGGAGGTGGCTACACCTTC. It specifies CASSRTGGGGYTF.

This rearrangement joins TRBV18 to TRBJ2-4, with D perhaps matching TRBD1 (6 bases). The CDR3 totals 16 residues. The germline gives CDR1 KGHSH, CDR2 LQKENI. V lost 0 bases to trimming and J lost 1 base, with 10 bases between them. The CDR3 spells CASSPPGAAAKNIQYF. CDR3 nucleotides: TGTGCCAGCTCACCACCGGGGGCGGCGGCCAAAAACATTCAGTACTTC.

This chain links TRBV30 with TRBJ2-1; 9 bases match TRBD1. The J segment lost 7 bases and the V segment lost 2 bases, leaving 12 bases of the junction unmatched. This CDR3 has 16 residues. The germline CDR1 and CDR2 sequences are GTSNPN and SVGIG (reference sequence). CDR3 loop: CAWSPPGGQGGNEQFF. The CDR3 DNA follows: TGTGCCTGGAGTCCCCCAGGGGGACAGGGAGGTAATGAGCAGTTCTTC. Complete variable domain (other parts from reference TRBV30 and TRBJ2-1): SQTIHQWPATLVQPVGSPLSLECTVEGTSNPNLYWYRQAAGRGLQLLFYSVGIGQISSEVPQNLSASRPQDRQFILSSKKLLLSDSGFYLCAWSPPGGQGGNEQFFGPGTRLTVL.

V usage is TRBV6-5 and J usage is TRBJ1-3; D is uncertain. This CDR3 is 15 amino acids long. With 6 bases removed from V and 3 bases from J, the gap between germline ends came to 15 bases. CDR1 MNHEY and CDR2 SVGAGI come from the germline V gene. The CDR3 nucleotides read TGTGCCAGCAGCGCCCCCGGGATTCTTGGAAACACCATATATTTT. Translating it yields CASSAPGILGNTIYF.

This clone was seen more than once but under ten times. The chain has TRBV28 and TRBJ1-6; 10 bases are shared with TRBD1. CDR1 and CDR2 (germline): MDHEN, SYDVKM. J was trimmed by 6 bases and V by 2 bases; bases with no gene match: 13. The CDR3 has 19 amino acids. The CDR3 reads CASSLPQPGTGDFNSPLHF. The CDR3 nucleotides are TGTGCCAGCAGTTTACCCCAACCCGGGACAGGGGATTTTAATTCACCCCTCCACTTT.

Only one count was recorded for this clone. The V and J genes are TRBV19 and TRBJ2-2; perhaps TRBD2 as D (5 bases). Germline CDR1 reads LNHDA; CDR2 reads SQIVND (reference sequence). This CDR3 region has 14 residues. V was shortened by 1 base and J by 9 bases, with 12 bases between the two germline ends. The chain's CDR3 is CASSIGAPGRELFF. The CDR3 bases are TGTGCCAGTAGTATAGGTGCCCCCGGGAGGGAGCTGTTTTTT.

Details on this clone: The same CDR3 is also encoded by other DNA sequences in this sample. V is TRBV27 and J is TRBJ2-3; the match to TRBD1 covers 9 bases. The CDR3 sequence is 15 residues long. The germline V gene encodes CDR1 MNHEY and CDR2 SMNVEV (reference sequence). Trimming took 6 bases from V and 1 from J; bases not matched to a gene: 5. The CDR3 nucleotides are TGTGCCAGCAGCCTACGGACAGGGGGCACAGATACGCAGTATTTT. Translating gives CASSLRTGGTDTQYF.

CDR3 residues: CASSSSGATDTQYF. The CDR3 DNA follows: TGCGCCAGCAGCTCAAGCGGGGCAACAGATACGCAGTATTTT. The chain joins TRBV5-1 to TRBJ2-3, with 7 bases identical to TRBD2. J gave up 3 bases and V 3 bases, and 4 bases lay outside the gene matches. The CDR3 length is 14 residues. CDR1 and CDR2 (germline): SGHRS, YFSETQ.

This clone was seen only once. This chain uses TRBV25-1 with TRBJ1-1; D is perhaps TRBD1 (6 bases). The CDR3 totals 13 residues. V was pared by 5 bases and J by 7 bases, with 14 bases between. Germline CDR1 reads MGHDK; CDR2 reads SYGVNS. CDR3 bases: TGTGCCAGCAGTTACGCAACGGGACATGAAGCTTTCTTT. The encoded protein is CASSYATGHEAFF.

The chain is built from TRBV10-3 and TRBJ2-2, with D perhaps TRBD1 (6 bases). Per germline, CDR1 ENHRY and CDR2 SYGVKD. V was shortened by 11 bases and J by 5 bases, with 9 bases between the two germline ends. The CDR3 is 11 amino acids. The CDR3 DNA sequence: TGTGCCCTAAGGGGGACCGGGGAGCTGTTTTTT. This sequence encodes CALRGTGELFF.

This clone was seen more than once but under ten times. The chain employs TRBV5-6 and TRBJ1-2, with D unresolved. Trimming pared 0 bases from V and 4 bases from J, leaving 13 bases between. The CDR3 sequence is 15 residues long. In germline, CDR1 is SGHDT, CDR2 YYEEEE. CDR3 sequence reads: CASSLGLAVSYGYTF. In DNA form, the CDR3 reads TGTGCCAGCAGCTTGGGGCTTGCGGTATCCTATGGCTACACCTTC.

This clone was seen just once. This chain uses TRBV25-1 with TRBJ2-5; a possible D gene is TRBD2 (7 bases). This CDR3 comprises 14 residues. The V and J ends lost 3 bases and 5 bases respectively, with 13 bases between them. In germline, CDR1 is MGHDK, CDR2 SYGVNS. CDR3 amino acids: CASSDYREGETQYF. CDR3 sequence (DNA): TGTGCCAGCAGTGATTACAGGGAGGGGGAGACCCAGTACTTC. Complete variable domain (other parts from reference TRBV25-1 and TRBJ2-5): EADIYQTPRYLVIGTGKKITLECSQTMGHDKMYWYQQDPGMELHLIHYSYGVNSTEKGDLSSESTVSRIRTEHFPLTLESARPSHTSQYLCASSDYREGETQYFGPGTRLLVL.

V gene TRBV4-1 combines with J gene TRBJ2-7, with unresolved D. This CDR3 is built from 15 residues. Trimming left V 3 bases short and J 2 bases short, with 14 bases between. Per the germline V gene, CDR1 is MGHRA and CDR2 is YSYEKL. CDR3 nucleotide sequence: TGCGCCAGCAGCCAGACCGAGGCAGCTACCTACGAGCAGTACTTC. It specifies CASSQTEAATYEQYF.

This chain connects TRBV6-5 to TRBJ2-5; D ambiguous. Trimming took off 8 bases at V and 5 bases at J, with 9 bases between the two ends. The CDR3 length is 11 residues. CDR1 and CDR2 (germline): MNHEY, SVGAGI. The CDR3 spells CASLARETQYF. CDR3 nucleotides: TGTGCCAGCCTCGCGCGGGAGACCCAGTACTTC.

The chain is built from TRBV5-1 and TRBJ1-1; 7 positions match TRBD1. This CDR3 is 15 amino acids long. The J segment lost 7 bases and the V segment lost 0 bases, leaving 9 bases of the junction unmatched. Germline V gene sequence: CDR1 SGHRS, CDR2 YFSETQ. This CDR3 reads CASSLESGQAFEAFF. Written as DNA, the CDR3 is TGCGCCAGCAGCTTGGAGTCCGGACAGGCCTTTGAAGCTTTCTTT.

The chain combines TRBV6-1 with TRBJ2-7; 15 nucleotides agree with TRBD2. Germline V gene data show CDR1 as MNHNS and CDR2 as SASEGT. The CDR3 spans 17 residues. V lost 4 bases, J lost 5 bases, and 9 bases stayed unmatched. The CDR3 is CASSGHRTSGGVNEQYF. CDR3 nucleotides: TGTGCCAGCAGTGGACATCGGACTAGCGGGGGGGTAAACGAGCAGTACTTC.

The rearrangement uses TRBV2 and TRBJ1-2; 11 bases agree with TRBD1. CDR1 and CDR2 from the germline V gene are SNHLY and FYNNEI. This CDR3 comprises 16 residues. After removal of 4 bases from V and 5 bases from J, the junction contained 9 bases not matched to a gene. CDR3 DNA sequence: TGTGCCAGCAGTGGACCGGGACAGGGGGTTTTTTATGGCTACACCTTC. Its translation is CASSGPGQGVFYGYTF.

This chain connects TRBV6-5 to TRBJ1-5; D is perhaps TRBD1 (5 bases). The CDR3 has 14 residues. Trimming pared 6 bases from V and 1 base from J, leaving 10 bases between. CDR1 is MNHEY and CDR2 is SVGAGI in the germline V gene. The CDR3 is CASRYRGSNQPQHF. The CDR3 nucleotides read TGTGCCAGCAGGTACCGGGGGAGCAATCAGCCCCAGCATTTT.

The V and J genes are TRBV4-1 and TRBJ1-1; D uncertain. Germline CDR1 is MGHRA and CDR2 is YSYEKL. V lost 3 bases to trimming and J lost 2 bases, with 19 bases between them. The CDR3 has 17 amino acids. This CDR3 reads CASSHPVRRESNTEAFF. The CDR3 DNA is TGCGCCAGCAGCCACCCAGTAAGGAGAGAGTCCAACACTGAAGCTTTCTTT.

V and J are TRBV23-1 and TRBJ2-5; D call uncertain. TRBV23-1 is an open reading frame, and its role is uncertain. V was clipped by 4 bases and J by 1 base, with 10 bases between them. The CDR3 spans 14 residues. CDR3 residues: CASSPCPVQETQYF. The CDR3 DNA reads TGCGCCAGCAGTCCTTGTCCCGTCCAAGAGACCCAGTACTTC.